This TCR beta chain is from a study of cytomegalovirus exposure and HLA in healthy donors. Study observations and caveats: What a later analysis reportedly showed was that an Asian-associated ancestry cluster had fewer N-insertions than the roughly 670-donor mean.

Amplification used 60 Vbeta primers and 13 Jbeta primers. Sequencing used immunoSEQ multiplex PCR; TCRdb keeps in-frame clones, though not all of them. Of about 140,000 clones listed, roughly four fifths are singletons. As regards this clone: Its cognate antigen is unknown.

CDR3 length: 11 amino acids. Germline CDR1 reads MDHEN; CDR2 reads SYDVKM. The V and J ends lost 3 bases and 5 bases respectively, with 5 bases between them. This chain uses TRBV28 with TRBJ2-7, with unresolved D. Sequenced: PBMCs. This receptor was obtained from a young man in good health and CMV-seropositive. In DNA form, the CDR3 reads TGTGCCAGCAGTTTCACAGACGAGCAGTACTTC. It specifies CASSFTDEQYF.